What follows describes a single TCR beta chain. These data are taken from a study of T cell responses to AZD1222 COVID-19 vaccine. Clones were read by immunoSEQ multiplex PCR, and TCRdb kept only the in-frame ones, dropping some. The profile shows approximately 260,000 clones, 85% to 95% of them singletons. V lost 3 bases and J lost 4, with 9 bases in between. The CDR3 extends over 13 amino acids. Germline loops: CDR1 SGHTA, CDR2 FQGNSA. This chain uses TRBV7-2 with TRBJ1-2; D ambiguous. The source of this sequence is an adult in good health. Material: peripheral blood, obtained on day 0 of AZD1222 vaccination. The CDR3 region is CASSLSQIYGYTF. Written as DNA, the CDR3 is TGTGCCAGCAGCTTGAGTCAGATCTATGGCTACACCTTC.